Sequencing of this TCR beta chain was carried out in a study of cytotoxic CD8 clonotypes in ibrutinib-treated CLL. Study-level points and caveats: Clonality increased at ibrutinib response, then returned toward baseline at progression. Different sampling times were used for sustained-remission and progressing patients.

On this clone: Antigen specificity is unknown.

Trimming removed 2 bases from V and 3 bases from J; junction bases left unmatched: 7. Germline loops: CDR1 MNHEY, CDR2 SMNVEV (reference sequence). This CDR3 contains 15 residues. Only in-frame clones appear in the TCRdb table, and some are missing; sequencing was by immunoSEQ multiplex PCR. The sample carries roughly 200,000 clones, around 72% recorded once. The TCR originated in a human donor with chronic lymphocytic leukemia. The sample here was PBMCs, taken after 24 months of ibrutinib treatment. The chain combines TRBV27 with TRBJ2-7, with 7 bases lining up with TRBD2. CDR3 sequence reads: CASSLGLAEIYEQYF. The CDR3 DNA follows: TGTGCCAGCAGTTTAGGTCTAGCGGAGATCTACGAGCAGTACTTC.